This T cell receptor beta chain originates from a study of blood T cell repertoires in COVID-19. Turning to the study itself: Sites in the United States, Italy and Spain provided acute and convalescent COVID-19 samples. Sample material is recorded as cDNA or gDNA derived from T cells, B-cell-depleted T cells, or PBMCs.

The CDR3 runs 13 residues. V was trimmed by 6 bases and J by 4 bases, leaving 9 bases between them. The authors' processing: Estimation of nucleated cell counts was performed using reference gene primer amplification. Repertoires were generated with immunoSEQ multiplex PCR, while TCRdb's copy carries only in-frame clones and drops some. Clone size and the V and J calls come from that table; the DNA yielded D and trimming. The sample holds about 110,000 clones, over 75% seen once. The chain combines TRBV12-3 or TRBV12-4 with TRBJ1-4; D is possibly TRBD1 (5 bases). The source material was peripheral blood. The clonotype comes from a human donor in a cohort sampled during active COVID-19. CDR3 sequence: CASSLQGNEKLFF. CDR3 bases: TGTGCCAGCAGCCTCCAGGGTAATGAAAAACTGTTTTTT.